What follows are 27 T cell receptor beta chains derived from one specimen sequenced in a study of blood T cells in healthy people across ages (dated by TCRdb to about 2015). The receptor library was made with 5' RACE. Reads for this sample came from an Illumina HiSeq 2500. A second roughly 7 to 11 cycle PCR used a sample-barcoded 5' primer and a J-beta primer mix. TCRdb took the public reads, trimmed them with fastp at Q25, ran MiXCR for clone calling and kept in-frame beta chains. Merged by CDR3 protein, the rows form single entries marked with the most common genes and DNA. This sample comprises under 2,000,000 distinct CDR3 sequences, just under 50% of them detected only once. Over 2% of the sample belongs to the ten largest clones. The sequenced material came from blood. These receptors originate from a woman aged 40-49 years in good health.

There are a few counts of this clonotype. This chain links TRBV5-1 with TRBJ2-5; 11 nucleotides match TRBD1. Per the germline V gene, CDR1 is SGHRS and CDR2 is YFSETQ. The junction had 8 bases not matched to a gene; V was cut back by 3 bases and J by 7 bases. The CDR3 extends over 15 amino acids. In DNA, the CDR3 is TGCGCCAGCAGCTGGCGGACAGGGGGCATTGGGACCCAGTACTTC. Protein: CASSWRTGGIGTQYF. Full variable domain (outside the CDR3, taken from reference TRBV5-1 and TRBJ2-5): KAGVTQTPRYLIKTRGQQVTLSCSPISGHRSVSWYQQTPGQGLQFLFEYFSETQRNKGNFPGRFSGRQFSNSRSEMNVSTLELGDSALYLCASSWRTGGIGTQYFGPGTRLLVL.

CDR3 sequence: CASSQGTSGGKQYF. DNA of the CDR3: TGTGCCAGCAGTCAAGGGACTAGCGGGGGGAAGCAGTACTTC. The chain has TRBV27 and TRBJ2-4; 15 nucleotides align to TRBD2. Germline values: CDR1 MNHEY, CDR2 SMNVEV (reference sequence). This CDR3 contains 14 residues. Trimming removed 5 bases from V and 13 bases from J; junction bases left unmatched: 6.

This clonotype has only a few counts. CDR3 in amino acids: CASSQEGEVAGETQYF. CDR3 in DNA: TGTGCCAGCAGCCAAGAGGGAGAAGTTGCAGGGGAGACCCAGTACTTC. The V gene is TRBV4-2, the J gene TRBJ2-5; perhaps D is TRBD1 or TRBD2 (5 bases each). V lost 0 bases to trimming and J lost 5 bases, with 16 bases between them. In germline, CDR1 is LGHNA, CDR2 YNFKEQ. This CDR3 region has 16 residues.

In this sample, this clonotype turned up a few times. The rearrangement uses TRBV5-1 and TRBJ2-7, with D tentatively TRBD1 (5 bases). This CDR3 is 13 amino acids long. With 7 bases removed from V and 2 bases from J, the gap between germline ends came to 13 bases. The germline V gene encodes CDR1 SGHRS and CDR2 YFSETQ. The CDR3 here is CASGNRNTYEQYF. In DNA, the CDR3 is TGCGCCAGCGGCAACAGGAACACCTACGAGCAGTACTTC.

CDR3 protein: CSARLGLAGSLTDTQYF. Written as DNA, the CDR3 is TGCAGTGCTAGGCTGGGACTAGCGGGTTCCCTCACAGATACGCAGTATTTT. V gene TRBV20-1 combines with J gene TRBJ2-3; 12 bases agree with TRBD2. There are 17 residues in the CDR3. Germline V gene data show CDR1 as DFQATT and CDR2 as SNEGSKA (reference sequence). After removal of 3 bases from V and 2 bases from J, the junction contained 9 bases not matched to a gene.

The chain is built from TRBV19 and TRBJ2-1; D is tentatively TRBD1 or TRBD2 (6 bases each). From germline, CDR1 is LNHDA and CDR2 SQIVND (reference sequence). Between the trimmed V and J ends, which lost 6 bases and 10 bases, there was a span of 16 bases. There are 13 residues in the CDR3. The CDR3 loop is CASREGGLTEQFF. The CDR3 nucleotides are TGTGCCAGTAGGGAGGGGGGCCTTACCGAGCAGTTCTTC.

This clonotype was detected only once. The chain has TRBV6-2 or TRBV6-3 and TRBJ2-1; D could derive from TRBD1 or TRBD2 (5 bases each). Trimming removed 2 bases at V and 5 bases at J, with 22 bases between. Germline assignment: CDR1 MNHEY and CDR2 SVGEGT. This CDR3 is built from 18 residues. CDR3 coding DNA: TGTGCCAGCAGTTACAGCTCGGGACGTAGGACCCCGCACAATGAGCAGTTCTTC. The encoded protein is CASSYSSGRRTPHNEQFF.

The count of this clonotype is one. The CDR3 sequence: CASGLWDRAQETQYF. In DNA, the CDR3 is TGTGCTAGTGGTTTATGGGACAGGGCGCAAGAGACCCAGTACTTC. This chain links TRBV12-5 with TRBJ2-5; 9 bases are a match to TRBD1. The CDR3 covers 15 residues. After removal of 3 bases from V and 2 bases from J, the junction contained 4 bases not matched to a gene. Germline CDR1 is LGHNT and CDR2 is FRNRAP. Complete variable domain (other parts from reference TRBV12-5 and TRBJ2-5): DARVTQTPRHKVTEMGQEVTMRCQPILGHNTVFWYRQTMMQGLELLAYFRNRAPLDDSGMPKDRFSAEMPDATLATLKIQPSEPRDSAVYFCASGLWDRAQETQYFGPGTRLLVL.

The rearrangement uses TRBV6-5 and TRBJ2-3; D is possibly TRBD1 (6 bases). The CDR3 is 13 residues long. Deletions cut 10 bases from V and 1 base from J, with 12 bases between. Germline CDR1 MNHEY, CDR2 SVGAGI. CDR3 sequence: CATRGFRTDTQYF. CDR3 nucleotides: TGTGCCACCAGGGGTTTTCGCACAGATACGCAGTATTTT.

In its sample, this clonotype was seen a few times. The rearrangement joins TRBV7-2 to TRBJ2-1, with a possible D match to TRBD2 (6 bases). The germline V and J ends were trimmed by 1 base and 5 bases, with 12 bases remaining between them. The CDR3 sequence is 15 residues long. Germline loops: CDR1 SGHTA, CDR2 FQGNSA. Here the CDR3 DNA reads TGTGCCAGCAGCTTAGTGGGGGGACCGAACAATGAGCAGTTCTTC. This sequence encodes CASSLVGGPNNEQFF.

CDR3 sequence: CAISQLKATDTQYF. In nucleotides, the CDR3 is TGTGCCATCAGCCAACTAAAGGCCACAGATACGCAGTATTTT. V is TRBV10-3 and J is TRBJ2-3, with D hard to call. CDR3 length: 14 amino acids. Germline lookup yields CDR1 ENHRY and CDR2 SYGVKD. V lost 6 bases to trimming and J lost 2 bases, with 12 bases between them.

The J gene is TRBJ1-4, the V gene TRBV6-5, with TRBD1 matching 7 bases. There are 14 residues in the CDR3. Germline V lookup: CDR1 MNHEY, CDR2 SVGAGI. V was pared by 7 bases and J by 8 bases, with 10 bases of the junction left unmatched. Written as DNA, the CDR3 is TGTGCCAGCAACACGAACAGGGGAAGGGAAAAACTGTTTTTT. Translating it yields CASNTNRGREKLFF.

The chain combines TRBV13 with TRBJ2-5; 12 positions agree with TRBD2. From germline, CDR1 is PRHDT and CDR2 FYEKMQ (reference sequence). V was clipped by 4 bases and J by 10 bases; unmatched bases: 10. The CDR3 extends over 15 amino acids. CDR3 loop: CASSSATSGGSGQYF. CDR3 nucleotide sequence: TGTGCCAGCAGCTCAGCGACTAGCGGGGGATCGGGCCAGTACTTC.

This clonotype was observed a handful of times. The chain employs TRBV5-1 and TRBJ2-7, with D possibly being TRBD2 (6 bases). Trimming pared 4 bases from V and 4 bases from J, leaving 15 bases between. CDR1 is SGHRS, CDR2 YFSETQ, per germline. The CDR3 is 14 residues long. CDR3 residues: CASSERGGVYEQYF. CDR3 DNA: TGCGCCAGCAGCGAGAGAGGAGGGGTTTACGAGCAGTACTTC.

The rearrangement links TRBV20-1 to TRBJ1-1, with D possibly TRBD1 on 6 matching bases. The V gene's germline CDR1 is DFQATT and CDR2 SNEGSKA (reference sequence). The V and J ends lost 1 base and 3 bases respectively, with 24 bases between them. This CDR3 region has 18 residues. The CDR3 coding sequence is TGCAGTGCTAGAGGACCAAAGTTACAGGGATTCAAGGACACTGAAGCTTTCTTT. Its translation is CSARGPKLQGFKDTEAFF.

CDR3 nucleotide sequence: TGCGCCAGCAAGGGGGACGTTCTTGAAGCTTTCTTT. Its translation is CASKGDVLEAFF. The chain has TRBV5-1 and TRBJ1-1, with a weak D call TRBD1 (6 bases). The germline V and J ends were trimmed by 6 bases and 7 bases, with 13 bases remaining between them. The CDR3 loop spans 12 amino acids. The germline CDR1 and CDR2 sequences are SGHRS and YFSETQ.

This clonotype was seen a few times. An end of the junction does not agree with germline; a read error may underlie this. The chain is built from TRBV7-7 and TRBJ2-3; D might be TRBD2 (5 bases). In germline, CDR1 is SSHAT, CDR2 FNYEAQ (reference sequence). This CDR3 is 14 amino acids long. DNA for the CDR3: TGTGCTAGCAGCTTAGGAGGACCTGATGGTACGCAGTATTTT. Translated, it gives CASSLGGPDGTQYF. The whole variable domain, remainder taken from reference TRBV7-7 and TRBJ2-3, is GAGVSQSPRYKVTKRGQDVTLRCDPISSHATLYWYQQALGQGPEFLTYFNYEAQPDKSGLPSDRFSAERPEGSISTLTIQRTEQRDSAMYRCASSLGGPDGTQYFGPGTRLTVL.

The gene calls are TRBV29-1 and TRBJ1-4; D might be TRBD1 (6 bases). Trimming removed 7 bases from V and 5 bases from J, with 8 bases in between. CDR3 length: 11 residues. CDR1 and CDR2 from the germline V gene are SQVTM and ANQGSEA. The CDR3 is CSAQGNEKLFF. CDR3 bases: TGCAGCGCCCAGGGGAATGAAAAACTGTTTTTT. The whole variable domain, remainder taken from reference TRBV29-1 and TRBJ1-4, is SAVISQKPSRDICQRGTSLTIQCQVDSQVTMMFWYRQQPGQSLTLIATANQGSEATYESGFVIDKFPISRPNLTFSTLTVSNMSPEDSSIYLCSAQGNEKLFFGSGTQLSVL.

This clonotype has more than one count but fewer than ten. This CDR3 reads CAIGGGNEQFF. CDR3 bases: TGTGCCATCGGCGGGGGAAATGAGCAGTTCTTC. The rearrangement joins TRBV10-3 to TRBJ2-1; 7 positions agree with TRBD2. The germline V gene has CDR1 ENHRY and CDR2 SYGVKD. This CDR3 is built from 11 residues. The junction had 2 bases not matched to a gene; V was cut back by 8 bases and J by 7 bases.

This clonotype showed up many times. This chain uses TRBV6-2 or TRBV6-3 with TRBJ2-7; D may be TRBD2 (6 bases). The CDR3 runs 11 residues. Germline CDR1 MNHEY, CDR2 SVGEGT. Between the trimmed V and J ends, which lost 5 bases and 6 bases, there was a span of 8 bases. The DNA of the CDR3 is TGTGCCAGCAGTCAGGGAGGCGAGCAGTACTTC. This sequence encodes CASSQGGEQYF.

Worth noting for this clonotype: Germline is not matched at one junction end, which may reflect a read error. The chain joins TRBV7-2 to TRBJ2-4; 8 bases align to TRBD2. The DNA end favors TRBJ2-5, so the J call may be wrong. CDR1 and CDR2 from the germline V gene are SGHTA and FQGNSA. The CDR3 spans 16 residues. This CDR3 is CASGFFSGGGQETQYF. The CDR3 DNA follows: TGTGCCAGCGGCTTTTTCAGCGGGGGCGGCCAAGAGACCCAGTACTTC.

This chain connects TRBV24-1 to TRBJ2-3; 7 bases are shared with TRBD1. V dropped 5 bases and J dropped 6; count of bases not matched to a gene: 7. The length of the CDR3 is 14 residues. The germline V gene encodes CDR1 KGHDR and CDR2 SFDVKD. The CDR3 here is CATSGHRGSDTQYF. The CDR3 region has the DNA TGTGCCACCAGTGGCCACAGGGGATCCGATACGCAGTATTTT.

The table lists this clonotype with a few counts. The rearrangement uses TRBV7-2 and TRBJ2-7; D is uncertain. CDR1 is SGHTA and CDR2 is FQGNSA in the germline V gene. The CDR3 has 15 residues. Trimming took 1 base from V and 3 from J, leaving 13 bases between them. The CDR3 nucleotides read TGTGCCAGCAGCTTAGGGCAGGCCCCGCTCTACGAGCAGTACTTC. Translating it yields CASSLGQAPLYEQYF.

This rearrangement joins TRBV7-2 to TRBJ2-3; TRBD1 might be the D (6 bases). V shed 7 bases and J shed 0 bases, with 14 bases lying between them. Germline lookup yields CDR1 SGHTA and CDR2 FQGNSA. This CDR3 comprises 15 residues. DNA of the CDR3: TGTGCCAGCACTCCCCAGGGGTTTAGCACAGATACGCAGTATTTT. It encodes CASTPQGFSTDTQYF.

This clonotype was detected only a few times. The V and J genes are TRBV28 and TRBJ2-7; D unresolved. Germline CDR1 MDHEN, CDR2 SYDVKM. The CDR3 has 14 amino acids. V lost 2 bases to trimming and J lost 2 bases, with 10 bases between them. CDR3 in amino acids: CASSLLGFPYEQYF. The CDR3 nucleotides read TGTGCCAGCAGTTTACTGGGGTTCCCCTACGAGCAGTACTTC.

This chain uses TRBV2 with TRBJ2-1; a possible D gene is TRBD2 (5 bases). The CDR3 is 14 residues long. Trimming removed 4 bases from V and 5 bases from J, with 12 bases in between. CDR1 is SNHLY and CDR2 is FYNNEI in the germline V gene. DNA for the CDR3: TGTGCCAGCAGTGGGGCTAGCTCAAACAATGAGCAGTTCTTC. This codes for CASSGASSNNEQFF. Full variable domain (missing parts from reference TRBV2 and TRBJ2-1): EPEVTQTPSHQVTQMGQEVILRCVPISNHLYFYWYRQILGQKVEFLVSFYNNEISEKSEIFDDQFSVERPDGSNFTLKIRSTKLEDSAMYFCASSGASSNNEQFFGPGTRLTVL.

This clonotype was detected only a few times. The rearrangement uses TRBV6-1 and TRBJ2-3; D may be TRBD2 (5 bases). With 1 base removed from V and 2 bases from J, the gap between germline ends came to 16 bases. The CDR3 loop spans 17 amino acids. Germline assignment: CDR1 MNHNS and CDR2 SASEGT. The CDR3 nucleotides read TGTGCCAGCAGTGAAGGCGGGCTCCATATTTACACAGATACGCAGTATTTT. As protein: CASSEGGLHIYTDTQYF.